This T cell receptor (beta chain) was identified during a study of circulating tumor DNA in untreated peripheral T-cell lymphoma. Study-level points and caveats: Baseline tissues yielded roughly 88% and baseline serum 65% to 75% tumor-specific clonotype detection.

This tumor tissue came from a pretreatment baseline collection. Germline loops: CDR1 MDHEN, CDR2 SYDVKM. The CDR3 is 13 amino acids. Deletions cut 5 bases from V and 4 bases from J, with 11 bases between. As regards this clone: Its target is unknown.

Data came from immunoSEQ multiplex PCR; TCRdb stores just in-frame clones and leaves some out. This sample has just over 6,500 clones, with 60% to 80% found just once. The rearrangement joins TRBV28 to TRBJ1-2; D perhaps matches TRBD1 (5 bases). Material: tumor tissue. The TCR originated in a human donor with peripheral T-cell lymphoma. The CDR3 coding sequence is TGTGCCAGCAGTCCTTCGACAGCCTATGGCTACACCTTC. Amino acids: CASSPSTAYGYTF.